This T cell receptor (beta chain) was sequenced in a study of cytomegalovirus exposure and HLA in healthy donors (dated by TCRdb to 2017 to 2019). About the full investigation: The 500 to 800 repertoires of the first cohort and the approximately 110 validation repertoires were produced on the same platform, according to a later analysis. The study was designed to test whether signatures of past pathogen exposure could be identified by cataloging public T cell receptors. In addition to the first cohort of approximately 650 subjects, a separate validation cohort of 120 different subjects was used. The study combined high-throughput TCR immunosequencing, statistical association of individual TCRs with disease status, and machine learning to predict cytomegalovirus infection status. General findings and caveats noted by the study authors: In vitro tests confirmed that a few of the cytomegalovirus-associated TCR beta chains recognize cytomegalovirus antigens. The classifier was reported to diagnose cytomegalovirus status with high specificity and sensitivity in both the original cohort and the validation cohort. A total of 150 to 200 TCR beta chains were listed by the study as associated with cytomegalovirus. In a later analysis, TCRs clustered in the first cohort were found to also tend to co-occur in the 120 or so validation repertoires, with 85% to 95% of cluster scores above 0. The validation cohort had no HLA typing available for a later analysis, so co-occurrence within that cohort was assessed over all 120 or so repertoires. Most TCR sequences were observed very rarely across donors, whereas some public TCRs were present in many individuals. According to the authors, the approach could potentially be generalized to other disease states and immunological phenotypes.

Notes on this clone: It lacks a known antigen. Base qualities are not provided; no much larger clone lies one nucleotide away.

CDR1 and CDR2, looked up from the germline V gene (reference sequence), are MNHEY and SMNVEV. The CDR3 runs 20 amino acids, cysteine and phenylalanine included. Only the CDR3 region is kept as DNA, spanning 60 bases read in frame from base 1. From V the trimming removes 4 bases and from J it removes 3 bases, while the gene matches leave 14 bases of the junction unaccounted for. Donors formed part of the validation cohort, which comprised 120 or so subjects and was distinct from the first cohort of 550 to 850 subjects. Library method: the immunoSEQ multiplex PCR assay. The original methods were these. To diagnose cytomegalovirus status from the catalog of TCR beta chain sequences, a statistical classification framework was built. In its TCRdb copy, this immuneACCESS table keeps in-frame sequences only and misses some clones. Where compared with another copy, unresolved V genes explain less than half of these, and the others have no known cause. For V, J and clone size, that table is used; D and trimming come from the DNA. Recorded for this sample are tens of thousands of clones; approximately 93% of them occurred a single time. Clones ranked in the top ten supply about 1.1% of the sample.

The chain is made from TRBV27 and TRBJ2-1, with TRBD2 matching 14 junction bases. This TCR was sampled from a woman in her twenties or thirties in good health and CMV-seropositive. The sample was PBMCs. For the CDR3, the sequence is CASSSLVGTSGSRGYNEQFF. At the DNA level, the sequence is TGTGCCAGCAGTTCTTTGGTAGGGACTAGCGGGAGTAGGGGCTACAATGAGCAGTTCTTC.